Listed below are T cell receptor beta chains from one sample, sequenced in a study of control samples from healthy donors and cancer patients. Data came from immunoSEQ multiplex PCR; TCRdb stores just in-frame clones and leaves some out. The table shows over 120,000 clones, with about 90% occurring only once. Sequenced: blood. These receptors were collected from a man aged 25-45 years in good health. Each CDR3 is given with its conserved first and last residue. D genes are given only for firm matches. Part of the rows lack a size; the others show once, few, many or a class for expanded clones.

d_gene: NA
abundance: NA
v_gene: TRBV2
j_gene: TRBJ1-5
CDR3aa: CASSEGRIANQPQHF
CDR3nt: TGTGCCAGCAGTGAGGGCCGGATCGCTAATCAGCCCCAGCATTTT

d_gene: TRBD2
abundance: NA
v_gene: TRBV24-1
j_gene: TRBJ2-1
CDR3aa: CATSPHVGGVYNEQFF
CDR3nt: TGTGCCACCAGTCCCCATGTGGGGGGGGTGTACAATGAGCAGTTCTTC

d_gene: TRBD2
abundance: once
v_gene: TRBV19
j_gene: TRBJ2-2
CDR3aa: CASSSLSGAKPGELFF
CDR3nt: TGTGCCAGTAGCTCCCTTAGCGGGGCCAAACCCGGGGAGCTGTTTTTT

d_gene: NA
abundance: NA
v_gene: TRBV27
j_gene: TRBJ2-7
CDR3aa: CASSLLGITDYEQYF
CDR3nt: TGTGCCAGCAGTTTATTAGGGATCACCGACTACGAGCAGTACTTC

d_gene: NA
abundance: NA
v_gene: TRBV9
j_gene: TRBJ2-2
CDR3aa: CASSEGLPNTGELFF
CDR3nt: TGTGCCAGCAGCGAGGGACTCCCGAACACCGGGGAGCTGTTTTTT

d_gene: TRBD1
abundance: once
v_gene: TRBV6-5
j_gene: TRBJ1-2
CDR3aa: CASSTLDRVHGYTF
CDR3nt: TGTGCCAGCAGTACATTAGACAGGGTTCATGGCTACACCTTC

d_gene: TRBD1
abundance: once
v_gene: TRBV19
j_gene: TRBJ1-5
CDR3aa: CASHQGGNQPQHF
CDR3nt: TGTGCCAGCCACCAGGGGGGGAATCAGCCCCAGCATTTT

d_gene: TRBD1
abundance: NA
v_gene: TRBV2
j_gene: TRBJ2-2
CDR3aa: CASSYGQGAAGELFF
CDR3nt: TGTGCCAGCAGTTACGGACAGGGGGCGGCCGGGGAGCTGTTTTTT

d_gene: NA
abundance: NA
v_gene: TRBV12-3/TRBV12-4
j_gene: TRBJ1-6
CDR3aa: CASSTVGRSPLHF
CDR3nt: TGTGCCAGCAGCACGGTGGGCAGATCACCCCTCCACTTT

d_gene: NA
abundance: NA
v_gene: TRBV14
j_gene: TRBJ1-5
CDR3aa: CASSQGLNQPQHF
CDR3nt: TGTGCCAGCAGCCAGGGGCTTAATCAGCCCCAGCATTTT

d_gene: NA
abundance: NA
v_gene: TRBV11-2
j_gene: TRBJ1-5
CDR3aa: CASSLDSNNQPQHF
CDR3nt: TGTGCCAGCAGCTTAGATTCTAACAATCAGCCCCAGCATTTT

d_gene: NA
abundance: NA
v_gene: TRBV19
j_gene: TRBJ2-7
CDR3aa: CASSMVGVYEQYF
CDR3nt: TGTGCCAGTAGTATGGTTGGAGTCTACGAGCAGTACTTC

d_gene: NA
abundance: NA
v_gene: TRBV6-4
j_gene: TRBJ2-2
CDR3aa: CASSVRMAGELFF
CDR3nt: TGTGCCAGCAGTGTTAGAATGGCCGGGGAGCTGTTTTTT

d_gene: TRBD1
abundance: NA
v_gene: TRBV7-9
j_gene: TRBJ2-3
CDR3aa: CASSPDRVSTDTQYF
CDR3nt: TGTGCCAGCAGCCCTGACAGGGTAAGCACAGATACGCAGTATTTT

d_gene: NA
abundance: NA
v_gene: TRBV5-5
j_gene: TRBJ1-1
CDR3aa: CASSLDRNTEAFF
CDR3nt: TGTGCCAGCAGCTTGGATAGGAACACTGAAGCTTTCTTT

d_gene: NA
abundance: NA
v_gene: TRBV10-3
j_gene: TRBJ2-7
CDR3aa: CAIGDIYEQYF
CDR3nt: TGTGCCATTGGGGACATCTACGAGCAGTACTTC

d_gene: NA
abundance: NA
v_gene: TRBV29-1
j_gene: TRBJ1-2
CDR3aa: CSVEGKGYTF
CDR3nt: TGCAGCGTTGAGGGAAAGGGCTACACCTTC

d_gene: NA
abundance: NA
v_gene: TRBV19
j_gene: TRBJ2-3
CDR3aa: CASSIDNTDTQYF
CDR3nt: TGTGCCAGTAGTATAGATAACACAGATACGCAGTATTTT

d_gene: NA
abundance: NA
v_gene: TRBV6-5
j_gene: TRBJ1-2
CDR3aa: CASSYDSVRGGYTF
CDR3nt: TGTGCCAGCAGTTACGACAGTGTTAGGGGTGGCTACACCTTC

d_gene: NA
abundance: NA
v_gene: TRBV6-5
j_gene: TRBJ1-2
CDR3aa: CASSRKLGGYGYTF
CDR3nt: TGTGCCAGCAGCAGAAAGCTAGGGGGGTATGGCTACACCTTC

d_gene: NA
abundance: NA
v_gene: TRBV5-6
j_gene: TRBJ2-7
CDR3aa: CASSLGAYEQYF
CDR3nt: TGTGCCAGCAGCTTGGGTGCCTACGAGCAGTACTTC

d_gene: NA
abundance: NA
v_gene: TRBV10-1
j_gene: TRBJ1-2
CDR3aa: CASSGPWTYFNYGYTF
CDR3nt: TGCGCCAGCAGTGGCCCCTGGACCTATTTTAACTATGGCTACACCTTC

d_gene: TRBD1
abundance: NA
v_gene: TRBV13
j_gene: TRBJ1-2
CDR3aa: CASSYGQGNGYTF
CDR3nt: TGTGCCAGCAGCTACGGACAGGGGAATGGCTACACCTTC